What follows describes a single TCR beta chain. Trimming cost V 3 bases and J 7 bases, with 12 bases left between them. This CDR3 region has 14 residues. Germline values: CDR1 SEHNR, CDR2 FQNEAQ (reference sequence). This entry belongs to a study of blood T cell repertoires in COVID-19. At the level of the study: COVID-19 samples from acute and convalescent phases originated in the United States, Italy and Spain.

Study processing details: Amplification of reference gene primers provided the estimated nucleated cell counts. TCRdb's table, derived via immunoSEQ multiplex PCR, lists solely in-frame clones and lacks some. The V and J calls and clone size come from that table; D and trimming were worked out from the DNA. The sample lists about 370,000 clones, more than 80% occurring once. Participant age was 18 to 89 years, and participants resided in fewer than 25 US areas. Sequenced input: PBMCs or T cells enriched from blood (not recorded which). This TCR was sampled from a man in his late teens or twenties who had recovered from COVID-19. The V call is TRBV7-9, the J call TRBJ1-4; D is uncertain. The DNA of the CDR3 is TGTGCCAGCAGCTTGAGCAGTGGCGGTGAAAAACTGTTTTTT. This encodes CASSLSSGGEKLFF.